The 16 T cell receptor beta chains reported below all come from one sample, sequenced in a study of T cell repertoires in cytomegalovirus infection. Via MiXCR, TCRdb re-called the reads, giving one row per CDR3 protein. The repertoire holds about 530,000 distinct CDR3 sequences, with about 26% as singletons. The specimen sequenced was PBMCs. The receptors were sampled from a human donor in good health (CMV status not recorded). Some clones in this sample may be carry-over from other donors' samples.

This clonotype appeared many times. CDR3 sequence reads: CASSQRTGGRYF. The CDR3 nucleotides read TGTGCCAGCAGCCAACGGACAGGCGGACGGTATTTT. This rearrangement joins TRBV7-2 to TRBJ2-3, with TRBD1 matching over 7 bases. There are 12 residues in the CDR3. With V trimmed by 5 bases and J by 14 bases, 10 bases remained unmatched. Germline V gene sequence: CDR1 SGHTA, CDR2 FQGNSA. Supplemented by reference TRBV7-2 and TRBJ2-3, the full variable domain reads GAGVSQSPSNKVTEKGKDVELRCDPISGHTALYWYRQSLGQGLEFLIYFQGNSAPDKSGLPSDRFSAERTGGSVSTLTIQRTQQEDSAVYLCASSQRTGGRYFGPGTRLTVL.

This clonotype showed up just a few times. The V and J genes are TRBV11-3 and TRBJ2-1; 9 nucleotides agree with TRBD2. This CDR3 is 16 amino acids long. V gave up 1 base and J gave up 6 bases; unmatched junction bases: 7. Germline lookup yields CDR1 SGHNT and CDR2 YENEEA. CDR3 sequence (DNA): TGTGCCAGCAGCTTAGGTGGCGGGAGGGCCGGCAATGAGCAGTTCTTC. Its translation: CASSLGGGRAGNEQFF.

The chain employs TRBV20-1 and TRBJ2-3, with D uncertain. V was cut by 4 bases and J by 1 base, with 6 bases left in between. The CDR3 length is 12 residues. The germline V gene encodes CDR1 DFQATT and CDR2 SNEGSKA (reference sequence). The CDR3 protein is CSATRGTDTQYF. CDR3 coding DNA: TGCAGTGCTACTAGGGGCACAGATACGCAGTATTTT.

There are a few counts of this clonotype. This chain connects TRBV5-6 to TRBJ2-3; tentatively, D is TRBD1 or TRBD2 (5 bases each). The CDR3 length is 16 residues. V dropped 4 bases and J dropped 5 bases, with 20 bases sitting between them. From germline, CDR1 is SGHDT and CDR2 YYEEEE. CDR3 sequence (DNA): TGTGCCAGCAGCCAAATAGGGACCGAAGTCGTAGATACGCAGTATTTT. Residues: CASSQIGTEVVDTQYF.

This clonotype appeared many times. V gene TRBV7-9 combines with J gene TRBJ2-1; TRBD2 might be the D (7 bases). In germline, CDR1 is SEHNR, CDR2 FQNEAQ (reference sequence). The ends were cut back, 5 bases at V and 8 bases at J, with 22 bases in the middle. The CDR3 contains 16 residues. The DNA of the CDR3 is TGTGCCAGCAGCCAGGCGGGGGCGGGAGACGGGGATGAGCAGTTCTTC. It translates to CASSQAGAGDGDEQFF. The full variable domain, completed using reference TRBV7-9 and TRBJ2-1, is DTGVSQNPRHKITKRGQNVTFRCDPISEHNRLYWYRQTLGQGPEFLTYFQNEAQLEKSRLLSDRFSAERPKGSFSTLEIQRTEQGDSAMYLCASSQAGAGDGDEQFFGPGTRLTVL.

This clonotype was observed many times. The rearrangement joins TRBV28 to TRBJ1-1; possibly TRBD1 for D (6 bases). CDR1 and CDR2 from the germline V gene are MDHEN and SYDVKM. CDR3 length equals 18 residues. V was trimmed by 3 bases and J by 1 base, leaving 21 bases between them. This chain's CDR3 is CASSLEVLRGFKNTEAFF. Written as DNA, the CDR3 is TGTGCCAGCAGTTTGGAAGTCCTGAGGGGGTTCAAGAACACTGAAGCTTTCTTT. Full variable domain (missing parts from reference TRBV28 and TRBJ1-1): DVKVTQSSRYLVKRTGEKVFLECVQDMDHENMFWYRQDPGLGLRLIYFSYDVKMKEKGDIPEGYSVSREKKERFSLILESASTNQTSMYLCASSLEVLRGFKNTEAFFGQGTRLTVV.

V and J are TRBV18 and TRBJ1-1, with 7 bases matching TRBD1. Trimming at V came to 6 bases and at J to 0 bases, leaving 4 bases not matched to a gene. Germline V gene sequence: CDR1 KGHSH, CDR2 LQKENI. The CDR3 covers 14 residues. The CDR3 sequence is CASSQGGMNTEAFF. The CDR3 DNA reads as TGTGCCAGCTCGCAGGGGGGAATGAACACTGAAGCTTTCTTT.

This chain joins TRBV6-8 and TRBJ1-4; D not resolved. V was shortened by 6 bases and J by 7 bases, with 12 bases between the two germline ends. This CDR3 contains 13 residues. Germline values: CDR1 MNHGY, CDR2 SAAAGT. CDR3 nucleotide sequence: TGTGCCAGCAGCCTCACCGCGGGTGAAAAACTGTTTTTT. This gives the protein CASSLTAGEKLFF.

This clonotype occurred many times. V is TRBV11-2 and J is TRBJ1-6; possible D gene TRBD1, 6 bases. This CDR3 is built from 14 residues. CDR1 is SGHAT and CDR2 is FQNNGV in the germline V gene. V gave up 4 bases and J gave up 10 bases, with 14 bases separating them. This CDR3 is CASSSLTGWSPLHF. CDR3 bases: TGTGCCAGCAGCTCGTTGACAGGCTGGTCACCCCTCCACTTT.

This clonotype turned up a few times. V is TRBV28 and J is TRBJ2-7; possibly TRBD1 or TRBD2 for D (6 bases each). Germline lookup yields CDR1 MDHEN and CDR2 SYDVKM. Trimming cost V 4 bases and J 3 bases, with 13 bases left between them. CDR3 size: 14 residues. The CDR3 region has the DNA TGTGCCAGCAGTTCCCAAGGGGGGAACTACGAGCAGTACTTC. Protein: CASSSQGGNYEQYF.

This clonotype was found a few times. The chain uses TRBV4-2 and TRBJ1-1; TRBD1 might be the D (5 bases). The CDR3 covers 17 residues. V was cut by 0 bases and J by 1 base, with 15 bases left in between. CDR1 is LGHNA, CDR2 YNFKEQ, per germline. Here the CDR3 reads CASSQDGMGGGNTEAFF. In DNA, the CDR3 is TGTGCCAGCAGCCAAGATGGTATGGGGGGGGGGAACACTGAAGCTTTCTTT.

The chain couples TRBV29-1 to TRBJ2-1; D unclear. Trimming took off 3 bases at V and 10 bases at J, with 7 bases between the two ends. Per germline, CDR1 SQVTM and CDR2 ANQGSEA. The CDR3 covers 10 residues. This chain's CDR3 is CSVEFYEQFF. CDR3 in DNA: TGCAGCGTTGAGTTCTACGAGCAGTTCTTC.

The genes are TRBV7-4 and TRBJ1-1; D uncertain. Germline values: CDR1 SGHVT, CDR2 SQSDAQ. The CDR3 extends over 14 amino acids. The germline V and J ends were trimmed by 5 bases and 5 bases, with 15 bases remaining between them. The CDR3 DNA is TGTGCCAGCAGCCGCTCTAACTTTGGGACTGAAGCTTTCTTT. This gives the protein CASSRSNFGTEAFF.

Only a few counts were recorded for this clonotype. V and J are TRBV11-2 and TRBJ2-2; 11 bases match TRBD2. V lost 2 bases, J lost 5 bases, and 4 bases stayed unmatched. Germline loops: CDR1 SGHAT, CDR2 FQNNGV. The CDR3 contains 16 residues. The CDR3 spells CASSLSGTSGTGELFF. For the CDR3, the DNA is TGTGCCAGCAGCTTAAGTGGGACTAGCGGAACCGGGGAGCTGTTTTTT.

V is TRBV20-1 and J is TRBJ2-3; TRBD2 aligns across 10 bases. Germline values: CDR1 DFQATT, CDR2 SNEGSKA (reference sequence). Losses at the gene ends were 3 bases for V and 4 bases for J; bases not matched to a gene: 7. This CDR3 spans 15 amino acids. The CDR3 sequence is CSARGRTSGADTQYF. The DNA of the CDR3 is TGCAGTGCTAGGGGGAGGACTAGCGGAGCAGATACGCAGTATTTT.

This clonotype was found once. The chain has TRBV11-2 and TRBJ1-2; a weak D match, TRBD1 (5 bases). Per germline, CDR1 SGHAT and CDR2 FQNNGV. There are 15 residues in the CDR3. Deletions cut 7 bases from V and 6 bases from J, with 21 bases between. The CDR3 DNA is TGTGCCAGCACCCTAGGGAGGGGACGGACCAATGGCTACACCTTC. Its protein is CASTLGRGRTNGYTF.